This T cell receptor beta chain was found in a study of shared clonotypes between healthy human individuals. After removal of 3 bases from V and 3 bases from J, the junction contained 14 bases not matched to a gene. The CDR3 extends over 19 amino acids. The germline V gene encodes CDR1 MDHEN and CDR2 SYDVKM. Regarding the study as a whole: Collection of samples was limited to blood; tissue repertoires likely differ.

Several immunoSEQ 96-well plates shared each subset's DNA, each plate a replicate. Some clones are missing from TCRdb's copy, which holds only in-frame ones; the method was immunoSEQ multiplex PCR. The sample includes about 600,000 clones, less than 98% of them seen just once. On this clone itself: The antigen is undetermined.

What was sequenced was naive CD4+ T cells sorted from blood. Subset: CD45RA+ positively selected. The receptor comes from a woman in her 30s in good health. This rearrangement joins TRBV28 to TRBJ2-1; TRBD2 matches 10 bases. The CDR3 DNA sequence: TGTGCCAGCAGTTTGTGGGGAAAGCTAGCGGGGGAATTCTACAATGAGCAGTTCTTC. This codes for CASSLWGKLAGEFYNEQFF.